The source of this T cell receptor (beta chain) is a study of high-grade serous ovarian cancer treatment subgroups. Using immunoSEQ multiplex PCR, the repertoire was profiled, and TCRdb retains in-frame clones only, with some absent. Of thousands of clones in the sample, less than 85% were seen once. Notes on the study in general: TCR clonal relatedness correlated positively with neoantigen level. Same-patient tumor repertoires overlapped at roughly 0.1 to 0.85; different patients barely overlapped.

The CDR3 totals 13 residues. Germline CDR1 and CDR2: SQVTM and ANQGSEA. The germline V and J ends were trimmed by 4 bases and 4 bases, with 12 bases remaining between them. Of note for this clone: Its target is unknown.

The tumor samples were collected prior to definitive surgery or chemotherapy. The TCR was taken from a human donor with high-grade serous ovarian cancer. The sample taken for sequencing was tumor tissue. V is TRBV29-1 and J is TRBJ2-3, with D possibly matching TRBD2 (6 bases). The CDR3 coding sequence is TGCAGCGTTGGAGAGACTAGTGCAGATACGCAGTATTTT. Its protein product is CSVGETSADTQYF.